These T cell receptor beta chains were read from a single sample in a study of CD8 T cells in Susac syndrome. TCRdb ran MiXCR on the immunoSEQ multiplex PCR reads and lists one entry per CDR3 protein. Here the sample spans over 130,000 distinct CDR3 sequences, approximately 95% being singletons. Sample: CD4+ T cells from PBMCs. The origin of the receptors is a human donor with multiple sclerosis. CDR3s include the opening cysteine and the closing phenylalanine or tryptophan. Each record gives: D gene, J gene, V gene, clone size, CDR3 protein, CDR3 DNA. The D gene is left open where the match is weak. Part of the rows lack a size; the others show once, few, many or a class for expanded clones.

D: TRBD2
J: TRBJ2-7
V: TRBV28
size: NA
CDR3: CASLGLAGVYEQYF
DNA: TGTGCCAGCTTGGGACTAGCGGGAGTGTACGAGCAGTACTTC

D: NA
J: TRBJ2-3
V: TRBV28
size: NA
CDR3: CASILGLSTDTQYF
DNA: TGTGCCAGCATACTTGGACTGAGCACAGATACGCAGTATTTT

D: NA
J: TRBJ1-5
V: TRBV5-4
size: once
CDR3: CASSHTPGNSNQPQHF
DNA: TGTGCCAGCAGTCATACGCCCGGGAACAGCAATCAGCCCCAGCATTTT

D: TRBD1
J: TRBJ2-5
V: TRBV4-2
size: NA
CDR3: CASSQDGQGQETQYF
DNA: TGTGCCAGCAGCCAAGATGGCCAGGGACAGGAGACCCAGTACTTC

D: NA
J: TRBJ2-2
V: TRBV19
size: NA
CDR3: CASSMSPGANTGELFF
DNA: TGTGCCAGTAGTATGAGCCCGGGGGCGAACACCGGGGAGCTGTTTTTT

D: NA
J: TRBJ1-1
V: TRBV12-3/TRBV12-4
size: NA
CDR3: CASSYVDTEAFF
DNA: TGTGCCAGCAGTTACGTTGACACTGAAGCTTTCTTT

D: NA
J: TRBJ2-5
V: TRBV6-1
size: NA
CDR3: CASSEAGSGRETQYF
DNA: TGTGCCAGCAGTGAAGCGGGATCTGGTCGAGAGACCCAGTACTTC

D: NA
J: TRBJ2-2
V: TRBV13
size: NA
CDR3: CASGKRAPGELFF
DNA: TGTGCCAGCGGAAAGAGAGCCCCCGGGGAGCTGTTTTTT

D: NA
J: TRBJ1-2
V: TRBV25-1
size: NA
CDR3: CASSEVSDYGYTF
DNA: TGTGCCAGCAGTGAGGTATCGGACTATGGCTACACCTTC

D: NA
J: TRBJ1-3
V: TRBV3-1
size: NA
CDR3: CASSPGQSGNTIYF
DNA: TGTGCCAGCAGCCCAGGCCAAAGCGGGAACACCATATATTTT

D: TRBD1
J: TRBJ1-2
V: TRBV20-1
size: NA
CDR3: CSARDLRARTGGRLGGNYGYTF
DNA: TGCAGTGCTAGAGATCTTCGGGCTAGGACAGGGGGCAGATTGGGCGGTAACTATGGCTACACCTTC

D: NA
J: TRBJ2-3
V: TRBV4-3
size: NA
CDR3: CASSPAPATDTQYF
DNA: TGCGCCAGCAGCCCGGCCCCCGCCACAGATACGCAGTATTTT

D: TRBD2
J: TRBJ2-7
V: TRBV4-1
size: NA
CDR3: CASRERAGGIHGYEQYF
DNA: TGCGCCAGCAGAGAAAGAGCGGGAGGCATACATGGATACGAGCAGTACTTC

D: TRBD1
J: TRBJ2-5
V: TRBV28
size: NA
CDR3: CASNFADRDQETQYF
DNA: TGTGCCAGCAATTTCGCCGACAGGGACCAAGAGACCCAGTACTTC

D: NA
J: TRBJ1-1
V: TRBV19
size: NA
CDR3: CASSIDGQGDTEAFF
DNA: TGTGCCAGTAGTATAGATGGGCAGGGAGACACTGAAGCTTTCTTT

D: NA
J: TRBJ2-5
V: TRBV9
size: NA
CDR3: CASSVDQVGETQYF
DNA: TGTGCCAGCAGCGTTGACCAGGTTGGGGAGACCCAGTACTTC

D: NA
J: TRBJ1-5
V: TRBV20-1
size: once
CDR3: CSAGGYSNQPQHF
DNA: TGCAGTGCTGGGGGATATAGCAATCAGCCCCAGCATTTT

D: TRBD2
J: TRBJ2-5
V: TRBV28
size: NA
CDR3: CASSRIAGGGQETQYF
DNA: TGTGCCAGCAGTCGTATAGCGGGAGGGGGGCAAGAGACCCAGTACTTC

D: TRBD1
J: TRBJ2-5
V: TRBV2
size: NA
CDR3: CASSATGAGETQYF
DNA: TGTGCCAGCAGCGCCACAGGGGCAGGGGAGACCCAGTACTTC

D: NA
J: TRBJ1-3
V: TRBV12-3/TRBV12-4
size: NA
CDR3: CASTRLPSGNTIYF
DNA: TGTGCCAGCACCCGACTGCCCTCTGGAAACACCATATATTTT

D: NA
J: TRBJ2-6
V: TRBV3-1
size: NA
CDR3: CASSQTHGSNVLTF
DNA: TGTGCCAGCAGCCAAACCCATGGTTCCAACGTCCTGACTTTC

D: NA
J: TRBJ2-7
V: TRBV28
size: NA
CDR3: CASTITVGGRNEQYF
DNA: TGTGCCAGCACCATCACGGTCGGGGGACGGAACGAGCAGTACTTC

D: NA
J: TRBJ1-2
V: TRBV7-8
size: NA
CDR3: CASSLVAGNYGYTF
DNA: TGTGCCAGCAGCTTAGTGGCGGGAAACTATGGCTACACCTTC

D: TRBD2
J: TRBJ2-2
V: TRBV20-1
size: NA
CDR3: CSARDTVAGEGELFF
DNA: TGCAGTGCTAGAGATACGGTAGCGGGAGAAGGGGAGCTGTTTTTT

D: TRBD1
J: TRBJ2-7
V: TRBV28
size: NA
CDR3: CASRADRGLTYEQYF
DNA: TGTGCCAGCAGAGCCGACAGGGGGCTAACCTACGAGCAGTACTTC

D: TRBD1
J: TRBJ2-7
V: TRBV30
size: NA
CDR3: CAWSPGTVHYEQYF
DNA: TGTGCCTGGAGTCCTGGGACAGTGCACTACGAGCAGTACTTC

D: NA
J: TRBJ1-2
V: TRBV20-1
size: once
CDR3: CSAPSTSYGYTF
DNA: TGCAGTGCTCCCTCAACCTCATATGGCTACACCTTC

D: TRBD2
J: TRBJ2-1
V: TRBV29-1
size: NA
CDR3: CSVRRGGHEQFF
DNA: TGCAGCGTGAGGCGGGGGGGCCATGAGCAGTTCTTC

D: TRBD2
J: TRBJ2-3
V: TRBV7-3
size: NA
CDR3: CASSFPASGGIDTQYF
DNA: TGTGCCAGCAGCTTTCCGGCTAGCGGGGGCATAGATACGCAGTATTTT

D: NA
J: TRBJ2-4
V: TRBV7-9
size: NA
CDR3: CASSLGVTAGNIQYF
DNA: TGTGCCAGCAGCTTAGGTGTGACGGCCGGGAACATTCAGTACTTC

D: NA
J: TRBJ1-1
V: TRBV3-1
size: once
CDR3: CASSQDRITEAFF
DNA: TGTGCCAGCAGCCAAGATCGGATCACTGAAGCTTTCTTT

D: TRBD2
J: TRBJ2-1
V: TRBV2
size: NA
CDR3: CASRGGKGLAGETHNEQFF
DNA: TGTGCCAGCAGGGGGGGGAAAGGACTAGCGGGAGAGACACACAATGAGCAGTTCTTC

D: NA
J: TRBJ1-6
V: TRBV6-5
size: NA
CDR3: CASSLRDTYSPLHF
DNA: TGTGCCAGCAGTCTTCGGGACACTTATTCACCCCTCCACTTT

D: TRBD1
J: TRBJ1-2
V: TRBV24-1
size: NA
CDR3: CATSQGTGGDYGYTF
DNA: TGTGCCACCAGTCAAGGTACAGGGGGCGACTATGGCTACACCTTC

D: NA
J: TRBJ2-7
V: TRBV9
size: NA
CDR3: CASSVDNEQYF
DNA: TGTGCCAGCAGCGTAGATAACGAGCAGTACTTC

D: NA
J: TRBJ2-1
V: TRBV9
size: NA
CDR3: CASSVGYYGHEQFF
DNA: TGTGCCAGCAGCGTAGGGTACTACGGGCATGAGCAGTTCTTC

D: TRBD2
J: TRBJ2-1
V: TRBV9
size: NA
CDR3: CASSRLAEYNEQFF
DNA: TGTGCCAGCAGTCGACTAGCGGAATACAATGAGCAGTTCTTC

D: NA
J: TRBJ1-1
V: TRBV29-1
size: NA
CDR3: CSVEHQGGAFF
DNA: TGCAGCGTTGAACATCAGGGCGGAGCTTTCTTT

D: NA
J: TRBJ1-2
V: TRBV7-8
size: NA
CDR3: CASSFSGTAIYGYTF
DNA: TGTGCCAGCAGCTTCTCGGGCACCGCCATATATGGCTACACCTTC

D: NA
J: TRBJ2-7
V: TRBV4-1
size: NA
CDR3: CASSPQGIYEQYF
DNA: TGCGCCAGCAGCCCCCAGGGGATCTACGAGCAGTACTTC

D: TRBD2
J: TRBJ2-1
V: TRBV5-4
size: NA
CDR3: CASSLIAGGNEQFF
DNA: TGTGCCAGCAGCTTGATCGCGGGAGGCAATGAGCAGTTCTTC

D: NA
J: TRBJ1-5
V: TRBV20-1
size: NA
CDR3: CSARGPRVLGNQPQHF
DNA: TGCAGTGCTAGAGGCCCCCGCGTCTTGGGCAATCAGCCCCAGCATTTT

D: NA
J: TRBJ1-4
V: TRBV7-9
size: NA
CDR3: CASSFKTALGEKLFF
DNA: TGTGCCAGCAGCTTCAAGACAGCCCTAGGAGAAAAACTGTTTTTT

D: NA
J: TRBJ1-2
V: TRBV4-1
size: NA
CDR3: CASSQELQGIAYGYTF
DNA: TGCGCCAGCAGCCAAGAATTACAGGGAATAGCCTATGGCTACACCTTC

D: NA
J: TRBJ1-5
V: TRBV6-6
size: NA
CDR3: CASNLGGWNSNQPQHF
DNA: TGTGCCAGCAACCTAGGGGGATGGAATAGCAATCAGCCCCAGCATTTT

D: TRBD1
J: TRBJ2-3
V: TRBV28
size: once
CDR3: CASSSGTGGPDTQYF
DNA: TGTGCCAGCAGTTCCGGGACAGGGGGCCCAGATACGCAGTATTTT

D: TRBD2
J: TRBJ2-1
V: TRBV28
size: NA
CDR3: CASSLGTSGAYNEQFF
DNA: TGTGCCAGCAGTTTGGGGACTAGCGGGGCCTACAATGAGCAGTTCTTC

D: NA
J: TRBJ2-6
V: TRBV3-1
size: NA
CDR3: CASSQVKGLRSGANVLTF
DNA: TGTGCCAGCAGCCAAGTCAAGGGGCTTCGCTCTGGGGCCAACGTCCTGACTTTC

D: TRBD2
J: TRBJ2-1
V: TRBV25-1
size: NA
CDR3: CASSVAGAHHEQFF
DNA: TGTGCCAGCAGTGTTGCGGGAGCCCATCATGAGCAGTTCTTC

D: NA
J: TRBJ2-1
V: TRBV20-1
size: once
CDR3: CSARGVYEQFF
DNA: TGCAGTGCTAGAGGGGTGTACGAGCAGTTCTTC

D: NA
J: TRBJ2-1
V: TRBV5-4
size: NA
CDR3: CASSLYSLRLDNEQFF
DNA: TGTGCCAGCAGCTTGTATTCTCTTAGGTTGGACAATGAGCAGTTCTTC

D: NA
J: TRBJ2-1
V: TRBV15
size: NA
CDR3: CATSRDGDNNEQFF
DNA: TGTGCCACCAGCAGAGATGGGGACAACAATGAGCAGTTCTTC

D: NA
J: TRBJ2-5
V: TRBV20-1
size: NA
CDR3: CSARADSYQETQYF
DNA: TGCAGTGCTAGGGCGGACAGTTATCAAGAGACCCAGTACTTC

D: TRBD1
J: TRBJ2-1
V: TRBV12-3/TRBV12-4
size: once
CDR3: CASSFRDRGFRNEQFF
DNA: TGTGCCAGCAGTTTCCGGGACAGGGGTTTTCGAAACGAGCAGTTCTTC

D: NA
J: TRBJ1-5
V: TRBV7-2
size: NA
CDR3: CASSPRPGNQPQHF
DNA: TGTGCCAGCAGCCCACGGCCGGGCAATCAGCCCCAGCATTTT

D: NA
J: TRBJ1-2
V: TRBV19
size: once
CDR3: CASSPRDYGYTF
DNA: TGTGCCAGTAGTCCCAGAGACTATGGCTACACCTTC

D: TRBD1
J: TRBJ1-2
V: TRBV19
size: NA
CDR3: CASSMKNRGQSGYTF
DNA: TGTGCCAGTAGTATGAAGAACAGGGGGCAGAGTGGCTACACCTTC

D: NA
J: TRBJ2-3
V: TRBV7-3
size: NA
CDR3: CASSRDGHSDTQYF
DNA: TGTGCCAGCAGCCGGGACGGACACTCAGATACGCAGTATTTT

D: NA
J: TRBJ2-3
V: TRBV20-1
size: NA
CDR3: CSASPRLTGALTDTQYF
DNA: TGCAGTGCTAGCCCACGCCTAACGGGGGCCCTCACAGATACGCAGTATTTT